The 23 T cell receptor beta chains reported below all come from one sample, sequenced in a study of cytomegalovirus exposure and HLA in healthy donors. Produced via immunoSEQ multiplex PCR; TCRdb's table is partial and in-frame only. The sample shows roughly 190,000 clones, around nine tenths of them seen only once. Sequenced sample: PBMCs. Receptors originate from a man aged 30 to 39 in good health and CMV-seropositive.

CDR3 protein: CASSHRTGGGYTF. DNA of the CDR3: TGTGCCAGCAGCCACCGGACAGGGGGTGGCTACACCTTC. This chain joins TRBV7-6 and TRBJ1-2; 10 nucleotides line up with TRBD1. The germline gives CDR1 SGHVS, CDR2 FNYEAQ. CDR3 size: 13 residues. V was pared by 5 bases and J by 7 bases, with 4 bases of the junction left unmatched.

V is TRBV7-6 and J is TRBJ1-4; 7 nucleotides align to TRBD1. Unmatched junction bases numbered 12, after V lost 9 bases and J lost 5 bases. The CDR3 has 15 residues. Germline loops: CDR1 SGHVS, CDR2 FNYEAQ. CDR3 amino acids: CARTRGGTDNEKLFF. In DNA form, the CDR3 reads TGTGCCAGAACCCGGGGAGGGACAGACAATGAAAAACTGTTTTTT.

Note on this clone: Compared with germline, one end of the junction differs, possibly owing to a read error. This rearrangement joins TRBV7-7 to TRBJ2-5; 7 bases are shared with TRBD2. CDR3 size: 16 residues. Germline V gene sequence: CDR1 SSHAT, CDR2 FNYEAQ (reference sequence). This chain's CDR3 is CASSSRAGVDRGAQYF. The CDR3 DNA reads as TGTGCTAGCAGCTCCCGGGCGGGAGTAGATCGGGGGGCCCAGTACTTC.

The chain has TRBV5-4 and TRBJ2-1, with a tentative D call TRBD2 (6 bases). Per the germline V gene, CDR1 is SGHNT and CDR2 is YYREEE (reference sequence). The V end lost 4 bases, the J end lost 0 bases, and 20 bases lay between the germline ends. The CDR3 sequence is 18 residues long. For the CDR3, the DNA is TGTGCCAGCAGCCCGGGAGTGCTTAGCGGTAGCTCCTACAATGAGCAGTTCTTC. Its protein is CASSPGVLSGSSYNEQFF.

This CDR3 is CASSDRWTGGSYEQYF. In DNA form, the CDR3 reads TGTGCCAGCAGCGATAGGTGGACAGGGGGATCATACGAGCAGTACTTC. The chain is built from TRBV7-2 and TRBJ2-7; 10 bases line up with TRBD1. Germline-derived CDR1 and CDR2 are SGHTA and FQGNSA. The J segment lost 4 bases and the V segment lost 5 bases, leaving 11 bases of the junction unmatched. This CDR3 is built from 16 residues.

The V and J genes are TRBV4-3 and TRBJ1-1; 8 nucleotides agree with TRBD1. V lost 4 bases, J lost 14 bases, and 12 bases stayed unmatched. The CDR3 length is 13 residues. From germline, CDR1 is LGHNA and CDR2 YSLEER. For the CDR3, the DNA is TGCGCCAGCAGCCCCCCAGGACAGGGCCCATGCTTCTTT. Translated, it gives CASSPPGQGPCFF.

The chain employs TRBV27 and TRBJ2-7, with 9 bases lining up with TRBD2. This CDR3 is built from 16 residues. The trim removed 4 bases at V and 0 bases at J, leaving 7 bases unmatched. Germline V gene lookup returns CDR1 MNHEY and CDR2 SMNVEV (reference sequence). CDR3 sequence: CASSSWTSESSYEQYF. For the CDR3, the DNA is TGTGCCAGCAGTTCATGGACTAGCGAGAGCTCCTACGAGCAGTACTTC.

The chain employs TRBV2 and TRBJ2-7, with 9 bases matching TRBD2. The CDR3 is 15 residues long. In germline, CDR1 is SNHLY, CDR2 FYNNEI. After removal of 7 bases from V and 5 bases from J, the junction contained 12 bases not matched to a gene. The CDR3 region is CASKFQTSGTNEQYF. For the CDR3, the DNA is TGTGCCAGCAAATTCCAGACTAGCGGCACCAACGAGCAGTACTTC.

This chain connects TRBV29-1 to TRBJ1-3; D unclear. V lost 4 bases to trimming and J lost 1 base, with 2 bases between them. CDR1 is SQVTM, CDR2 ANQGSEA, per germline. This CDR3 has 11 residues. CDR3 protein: CSVVSGNTIYF. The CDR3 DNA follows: TGCAGCGTTGTGTCTGGAAACACCATATATTTT. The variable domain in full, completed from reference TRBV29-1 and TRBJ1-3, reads SAVISQKPSRDICQRGTSLTIQCQVDSQVTMMFWYRQQPGQSLTLIATANQGSEATYESGFVIDKFPISRPNLTFSTLTVSNMSPEDSSIYLCSVVSGNTIYFGEGSWLTVV.

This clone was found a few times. CDR3 sequence (DNA): TGTGCCAGCAGTTTGGGACTAGTTGAGACCCAGTACTTC. Protein product: CASSLGLVETQYF. The gene calls are TRBV27 and TRBJ2-5; 8 bases fit TRBD2. CDR1 MNHEY and CDR2 SMNVEV come from the germline V gene (reference sequence). The CDR3 contains 13 residues. Trimming took 3 bases from V and 5 from J; bases not matched to a gene: 2.

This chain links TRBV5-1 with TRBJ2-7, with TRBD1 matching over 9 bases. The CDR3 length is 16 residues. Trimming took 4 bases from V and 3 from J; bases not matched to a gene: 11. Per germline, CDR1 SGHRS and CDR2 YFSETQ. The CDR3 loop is CASSGTTGGRSYEQYF. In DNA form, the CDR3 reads TGCGCCAGCAGCGGCACAACAGGGGGCAGGAGCTACGAGCAGTACTTC. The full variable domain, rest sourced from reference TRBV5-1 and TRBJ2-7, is KAGVTQTPRYLIKTRGQQVTLSCSPISGHRSVSWYQQTPGQGLQFLFEYFSETQRNKGNFPGRFSGRQFSNSRSEMNVSTLELGDSALYLCASSGTTGGRSYEQYFGPGTRLTVT.

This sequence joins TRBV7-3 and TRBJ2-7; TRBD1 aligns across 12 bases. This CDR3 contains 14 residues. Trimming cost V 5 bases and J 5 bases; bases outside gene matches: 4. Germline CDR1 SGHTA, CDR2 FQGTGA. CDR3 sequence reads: CASSGTGGIDEQYF. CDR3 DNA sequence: TGTGCCAGCAGCGGGACAGGGGGCATAGACGAGCAGTACTTC.

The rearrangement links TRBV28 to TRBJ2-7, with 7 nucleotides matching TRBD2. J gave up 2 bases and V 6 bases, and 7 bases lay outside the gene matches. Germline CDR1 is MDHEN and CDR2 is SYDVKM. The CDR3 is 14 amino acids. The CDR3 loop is CASRPWDYPYEQYF. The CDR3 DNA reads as TGTGCCAGCAGGCCCTGGGACTACCCCTACGAGCAGTACTTC.

The DNA of the CDR3 is TGTGCCAGCAGTTCGATCCGGCATCAGCCCCAGCATTTT. Protein: CASSSIRHQPQHF. This chain joins TRBV6-5 and TRBJ1-5; no clear D gene. The length of the CDR3 is 13 residues. Germline CDR1 and CDR2: MNHEY and SVGAGI. Trimming left V 4 bases short and J 5 bases short, with 9 bases between.

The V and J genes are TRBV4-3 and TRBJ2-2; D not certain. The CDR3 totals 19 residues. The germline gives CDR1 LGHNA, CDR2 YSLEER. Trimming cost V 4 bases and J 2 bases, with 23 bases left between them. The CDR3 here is CASSPSPFYSGNNTGELFF. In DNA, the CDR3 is TGCGCCAGCAGCCCGAGCCCTTTCTATAGTGGTAATAACACCGGGGAGCTGTTTTTT.

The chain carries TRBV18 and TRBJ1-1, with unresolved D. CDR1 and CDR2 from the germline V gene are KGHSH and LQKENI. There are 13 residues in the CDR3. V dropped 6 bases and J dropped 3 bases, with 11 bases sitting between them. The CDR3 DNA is TGTGCCAGCTCTAAGCAAGGGCACACTGAAGCTTTCTTT. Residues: CASSKQGHTEAFF.

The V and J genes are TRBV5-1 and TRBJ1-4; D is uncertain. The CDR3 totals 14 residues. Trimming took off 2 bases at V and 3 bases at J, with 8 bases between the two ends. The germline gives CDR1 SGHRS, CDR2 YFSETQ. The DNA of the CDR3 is TGCGCCAGCAGCTTCGGGAGCTCTAATGAAAAACTGTTTTTT. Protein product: CASSFGSSNEKLFF. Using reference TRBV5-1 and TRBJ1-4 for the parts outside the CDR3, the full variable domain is KAGVTQTPRYLIKTRGQQVTLSCSPISGHRSVSWYQQTPGQGLQFLFEYFSETQRNKGNFPGRFSGRQFSNSRSEMNVSTLELGDSALYLCASSFGSSNEKLFFGSGTQLSVL.

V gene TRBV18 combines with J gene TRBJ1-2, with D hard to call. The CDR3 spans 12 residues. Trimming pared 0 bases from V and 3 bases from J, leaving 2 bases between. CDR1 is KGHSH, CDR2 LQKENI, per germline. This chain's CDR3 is CASSPPDYGYTF. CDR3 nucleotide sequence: TGTGCCAGCTCACCACCAGACTATGGCTACACCTTC.

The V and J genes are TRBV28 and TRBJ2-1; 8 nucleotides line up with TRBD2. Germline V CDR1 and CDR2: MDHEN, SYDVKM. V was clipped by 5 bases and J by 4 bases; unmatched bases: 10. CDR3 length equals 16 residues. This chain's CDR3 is CASSPPRGGPYNEQFF. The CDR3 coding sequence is TGTGCCAGCAGTCCCCCCCGCGGGGGGCCTTACAATGAGCAGTTCTTC.

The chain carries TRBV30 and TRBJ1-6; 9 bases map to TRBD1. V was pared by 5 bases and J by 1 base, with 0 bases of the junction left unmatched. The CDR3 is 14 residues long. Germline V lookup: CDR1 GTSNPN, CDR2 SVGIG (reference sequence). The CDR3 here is CAWDRGSYNSPLHF. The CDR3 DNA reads TGTGCCTGGGACAGGGGGTCCTATAATTCACCCCTCCACTTT.

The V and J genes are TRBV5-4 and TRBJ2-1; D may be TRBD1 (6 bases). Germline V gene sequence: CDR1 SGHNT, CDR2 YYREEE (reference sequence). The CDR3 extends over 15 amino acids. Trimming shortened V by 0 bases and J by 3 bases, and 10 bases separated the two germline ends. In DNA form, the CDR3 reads TGTGCCAGCAGCTTGGTGGGGGCGAGCTACAATGAGCAGTTCTTC. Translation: CASSLVGASYNEQFF.

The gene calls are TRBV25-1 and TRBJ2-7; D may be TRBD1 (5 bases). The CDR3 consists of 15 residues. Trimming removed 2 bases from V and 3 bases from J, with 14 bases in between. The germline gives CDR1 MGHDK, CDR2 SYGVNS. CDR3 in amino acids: CASSEKQAARYEQYF. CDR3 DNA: TGTGCCAGCAGTGAAAAACAGGCCGCTCGCTACGAGCAGTACTTC.

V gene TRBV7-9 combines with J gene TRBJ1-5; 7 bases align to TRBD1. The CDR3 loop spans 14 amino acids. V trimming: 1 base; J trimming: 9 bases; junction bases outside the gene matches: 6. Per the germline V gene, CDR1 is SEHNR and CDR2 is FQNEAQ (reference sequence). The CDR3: CASSLGGQSPPQHF. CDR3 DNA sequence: TGTGCCAGCAGCTTAGGGGGACAGTCCCCGCCCCAGCATTTT. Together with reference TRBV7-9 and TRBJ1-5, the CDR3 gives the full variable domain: DTGVSQNPRHKITKRGQNVTFRCDPISEHNRLYWYRQTLGQGPEFLTYFQNEAQLEKSRLLSDRFSAERPKGSFSTLEIQRTEQGDSAMYLCASSLGGQSPPQHFGDGTRLSIL.